This TCR beta chain was sequenced during a study of shared clonotypes between healthy human individuals. In the naive CD8 group, cells lacked CD45RO and were positively selected for CCR7, so terminally differentiated effector memory CD45RA+ cells were left out. When replicate PCRs were run on sorted subsets, they used approximately 210 ng DNA, around 33,000 T cell genomes. The table came from immunoSEQ multiplex PCR; TCRdb's copy has only in-frame clones and leaves some out. The data show about 590,000 clones, nearly 97% seen once. There are 16 residues in the CDR3. Germline V gene data show CDR1 as MNHEY and CDR2 as SMNVEV (reference sequence). V was trimmed by 5 bases and J by 4 bases, leaving 20 bases between them.

The TCR was taken from a woman in her 30s in good health. Sequencing was performed on naive CD8+ T cells sorted from blood. The rearrangement links TRBV27 to TRBJ1-2; TRBD1 might be the D (6 bases). CDR3 DNA: TGTGCCAGCAGTACCTTAGGGGGGAGGGCCGGCTATGGCTACACCTTC. This codes for CASSTLGGRAGYGYTF.